The 2 T cell receptor beta chains in this list originate from one sample, sequenced in a study of brain T cells in children with intractable seizures. Generated by immunoSEQ multiplex PCR, the TCRdb table keeps only in-frame clones and is missing some. This table has roughly 120,000 clones, approximately 94% appearing once. The sequences come from peripheral blood, collected at surgery. The source of these receptors is a boy under two years old with hemimegalencephaly and intractable seizures.

The chain uses TRBV10-3 and TRBJ1-1, with 8 bases that match TRBD1. This CDR3 is built from 15 residues. CDR1 ENHRY and CDR2 SYGVKD come from the germline V gene. With V trimmed by 2 bases and J by 11 bases, 13 bases remained unmatched. The CDR3 reads CAISEAAGQGAPAFF. The CDR3 DNA is TGTGCCATCAGTGAGGCCGCGGGGCAGGGGGCGCCTGCTTTCTTT.

The chain couples TRBV5-1 to TRBJ2-5; no definite D call. The germline gives CDR1 SGHRS, CDR2 YFSETQ. V was pared by 0 bases and J by 5 bases, with 11 bases between. The CDR3 extends over 14 amino acids. The CDR3 spells CASSLDLGSETQYF. In DNA form, the CDR3 reads TGCGCCAGCAGCTTGGATCTGGGAAGTGAGACCCAGTACTTC.